This T cell receptor (beta chain) stems from a study of blood T cell repertoires in COVID-19. The overall study: PBMCs, B-cell-depleted T cells, or T cells provided the cDNA or gDNA that made up the material.

Clones were sequenced by immunoSEQ multiplex PCR, and TCRdb holds only the in-frame ones, with some missing. The sample lists approximately 100,000 clones, roughly 80% occurring once. From germline, CDR1 is MNHEY and CDR2 SVGEGT. There are 12 residues in the CDR3. V lost 4 bases and J 6 bases, leaving 9 bases between the germline ends. The sequenced sample was peripheral blood. The V call is TRBV6-2 or TRBV6-3, the J call TRBJ1-1; D might be TRBD1 (5 bases). The receptor comes from a man between 60 and 75 years old with acute or convalescent COVID-19. The CDR3, as DNA: TGTGCCAGCAGTTTTTCGGGGGCTGAAGCTTTCTTT. Protein: CASSFSGAEAFF.